This TCR beta chain was identified in a study of control samples from healthy donors and cancer patients. Sequenced by immunoSEQ multiplex PCR; TCRdb stores in-frame clones only, minus some. The data hold 150,000 to 200,000 clones, with roughly 95% observed a single time. CDR3 size: 13 residues. Germline CDR1 is MNHNY and CDR2 is SVGAGI (reference sequence). Trimming took off 5 bases at V and 4 bases at J, with 11 bases between the two ends. The chain employs TRBV6-6 and TRBJ1-2; tentative D call: TRBD1 (6 bases). This sequence was found in a woman aged 60-75 years in good health. The source material was blood. The CDR3 DNA is TGTGCCAGCAGTGCCGGGACACTCTATGGCTACACCTTC. It encodes CASSAGTLYGYTF.